This T cell receptor beta chain is from a study of identical twins. This clonotype was seen repeatedly, ten times or more. TCRdb ran MiXCR on the 5' RACE reads and lists one entry per CDR3 protein. The sample has 200,000 to 300,000 distinct CDR3 sequences; about 7% are singletons. This CDR3 region has 13 residues. Trimming cost V 3 bases and J 1 base, with 9 bases left between them. The germline gives CDR1 DFQATT, CDR2 SNEGSKA (reference sequence). The sample also formed part of further work on yellow fever vaccine responses in identical twins.

Sample: memory (CD45RO+) T cells sorted from blood. V usage is TRBV20-1 and J usage is TRBJ1-2; D gene ambiguous. This TCR came from a woman in her late teens or twenties in good health. This CDR3 is CSARRYINYGYTF. Here the CDR3 DNA reads TGCAGTGCTAGGAGATATATTAACTATGGCTACACCTTC.